This entry features one TCR beta chain sequence. Original processing notes: By means of reference gene primer amplification, nucleated cell counts were estimated. Profiled with immunoSEQ multiplex PCR; TCRdb holds only in-frame clones, not every one. For V, J and clone size, that table is used; D and trimming come from the DNA. Seen here are about 270,000 clones, 80% to 90% observed once, and the top ten hold 10% to 15%. The data originate from a study of blood T cell repertoires in COVID-19. Study-wide context: The analysed material was cDNA or gDNA that came from T cells, B-cell-depleted T cells, or PBMCs.

The CDR3 totals 11 residues. V was pared by 4 bases and J by 7 bases, with 10 bases between. Germline V gene lookup returns CDR1 DFQATT and CDR2 SNEGSKA (reference sequence). The sample taken for sequencing was peripheral blood. V and J are TRBV20-1 and TRBJ1-1, with D possibly matching TRBD1 (5 bases). The receptor comes from a woman in her thirties with COVID-19, enrolled during active disease. The CDR3 DNA sequence: TGCAGTGCTACTAGACAGATTGAAGCTTTCTTT. Encoded protein: CSATRQIEAFF.